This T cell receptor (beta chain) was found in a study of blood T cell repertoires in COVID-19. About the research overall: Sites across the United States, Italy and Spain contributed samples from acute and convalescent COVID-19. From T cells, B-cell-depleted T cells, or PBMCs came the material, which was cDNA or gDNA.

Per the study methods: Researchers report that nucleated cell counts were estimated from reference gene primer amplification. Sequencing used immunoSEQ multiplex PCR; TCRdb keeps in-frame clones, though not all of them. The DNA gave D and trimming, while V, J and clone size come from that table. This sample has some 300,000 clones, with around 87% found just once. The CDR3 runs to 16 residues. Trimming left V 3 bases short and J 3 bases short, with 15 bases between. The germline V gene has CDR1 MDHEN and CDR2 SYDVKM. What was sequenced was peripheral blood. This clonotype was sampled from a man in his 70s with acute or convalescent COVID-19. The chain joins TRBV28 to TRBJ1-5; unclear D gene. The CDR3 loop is CASSLALAGNNQPQHF. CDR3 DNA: TGTGCCAGCAGTTTGGCACTAGCGGGAAACAATCAGCCCCAGCATTTT.